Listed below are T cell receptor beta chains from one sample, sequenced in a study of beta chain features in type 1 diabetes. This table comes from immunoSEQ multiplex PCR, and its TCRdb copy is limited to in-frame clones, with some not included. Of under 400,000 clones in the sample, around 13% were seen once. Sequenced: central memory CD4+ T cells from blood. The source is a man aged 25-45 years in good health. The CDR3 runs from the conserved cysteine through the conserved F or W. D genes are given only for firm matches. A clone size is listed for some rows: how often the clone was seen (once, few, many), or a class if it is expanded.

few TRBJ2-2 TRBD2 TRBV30 TGTGCCTGGACTCAGGGGCGGGGGGAGGTCAACACCGGGGAGCTGTTTTTT CAWTQGRGEVNTGELFF
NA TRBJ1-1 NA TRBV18 TGTGCCAGCTCACCGCAATCGGACAGCAGAGAAGCTTTCTTT CASSPQSDSREAFF
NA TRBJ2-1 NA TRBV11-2 TGTGCCAGCAGCTCAGACAGCGTCAATGAGCAGTTCTTC CASSSDSVNEQFF
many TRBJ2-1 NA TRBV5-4 TGTGCCAGCAGCTTACCAGACAGGAGAGAGGGCAATGAGCAGTTCTTC CASSLPDRREGNEQFF
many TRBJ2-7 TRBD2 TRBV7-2 TGTGCCAGCAGCTTAGCAAGTGGGAGGGATTACGAGCAGTACTTC CASSLASGRDYEQYF
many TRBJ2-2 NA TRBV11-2 TGTGCCAGCAGCTTAGGCAAAGGGGGAAACACCGGGGAGCTGTTTTTT CASSLGKGGNTGELFF
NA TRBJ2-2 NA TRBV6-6 TGTGCCAGCAGTCCTCAGCCGAACACCGGGGAGCTGTTTTTT CASSPQPNTGELFF
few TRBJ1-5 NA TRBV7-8 TGTGCCAGCAGCTTACAGGAAGGGCAGCCCCAGCATTTT CASSLQEGQPQHF
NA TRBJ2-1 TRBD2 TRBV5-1 TGCGCCAGCAGCCCCAAGCCAGCGGGAGGTGGTTACAATGAGCAGTTCTTC CASSPKPAGGGYNEQFF
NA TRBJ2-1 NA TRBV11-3 TGTGCCAGTCGGGGGTCCAATGAGCAGTTCTTC CASRGSNEQFF
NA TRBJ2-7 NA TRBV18 TGTGCCAGCTCACCAGGGGGCCCCTACGAGCAGTACTTC CASSPGGPYEQYF
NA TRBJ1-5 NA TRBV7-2 TGTGCCAGCAGCCTTGTGCAGGGGTGGCCCCAGCATTTT CASSLVQGWPQHF
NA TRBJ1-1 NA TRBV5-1 TGCGCCAGCAGCAGGGAGGCCAGCGGTACTGAAGCTTTCTTT CASSREASGTEAFF
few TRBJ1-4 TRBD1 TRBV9 TGTGCCAGCAGCGTCAGGGGGCGAACTAATGAAAAACTGTTTTTT CASSVRGRTNEKLFF
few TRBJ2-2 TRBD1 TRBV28 TGTGCCAGCACTTCCCCGGGACAGGGGAACACCGGGGAGCTGTTTTTT CASTSPGQGNTGELFF
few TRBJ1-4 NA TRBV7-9 TGTGCCAGCAGCTCAAACGAGGGGAGGGGAGCTAATGAAAAACTGTTTTTT CASSSNEGRGANEKLFF
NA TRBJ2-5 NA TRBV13 TGTGCCAGCAGCCCCCGGACTTCGGGGGAGACCCAGTACTTC CASSPRTSGETQYF
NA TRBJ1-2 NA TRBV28 TGTGCCAGCAGTTCGGGACTTAAGGGTGGCTACACCTTC CASSSGLKGGYTF
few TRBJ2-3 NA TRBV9 TGTGCCAGCAGCCCCCTGTCAGGGGTAGATACGCAGTATTTT CASSPLSGVDTQYF
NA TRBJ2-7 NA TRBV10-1 TGCGCCAGCAGTGAGTCTGGATCCTACGAGCAGTACTTC CASSESGSYEQYF
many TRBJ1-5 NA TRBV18 TGTGCCAGCTCACCCCTGGCTAGCAATCAGCCCCAGCATTTT CASSPLASNQPQHF
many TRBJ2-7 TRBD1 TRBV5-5 TGTGCCAGCACCTTCTACGGGGACAGCTACGAGCAGTACTTC CASTFYGDSYEQYF
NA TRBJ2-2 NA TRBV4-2 TGTGCCAGCAGCCAATTCGACAGAGTCAACACCGGGGAGCTGTTTTTT CASSQFDRVNTGELFF
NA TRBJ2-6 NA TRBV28 TGTGCCAGCAGTGGTTCAGGGACGGGGGCCAACGTCCTGACTTTC CASSGSGTGANVLTF
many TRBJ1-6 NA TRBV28 TGTGCCAGCAGTTTGGGACTCCCGGGGGCACCCCTCCACTTT CASSLGLPGAPLHF
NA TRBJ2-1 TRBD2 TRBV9 TGTGCCAGCAGTGCTACTAGCGGGAGGTGGAATGAGCAGTTCTTC CASSATSGRWNEQFF
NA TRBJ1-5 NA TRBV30 TGTGCCTGGGACACGGCAGGGCGGTGGAGCAATCAGCCCCAGCATTTT CAWDTAGRWSNQPQHF
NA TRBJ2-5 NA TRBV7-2 TGTGCCAGCAGCCCCAGTAATCGAGAGACCCAGTACTTC CASSPSNRETQYF
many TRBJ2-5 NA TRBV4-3 TGCGCCAGCAGGGGAGAGACCCAGTACTTC CASRGETQYF
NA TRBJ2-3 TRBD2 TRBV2 TGTGCCAGCAGTGAAGGGGCTAGCGGGACTAGCACAGATACGCAGTATTTT CASSEGASGTSTDTQYF
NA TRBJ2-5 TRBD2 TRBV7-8 TGTGCCAGCACCCGCGGGGTGGGGAGGGTAGAGACCCAGTACTTC CASTRGVGRVETQYF
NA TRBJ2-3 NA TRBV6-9 TGTGCCAGCAGTCAGGGGCTAGCGACTAGCACAGATACGCAGTATTTT CASSQGLATSTDTQYF
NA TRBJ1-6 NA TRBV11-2 TGTGCCAGCAGCCCCGTCCGGGGGGGGTCCCTCCACTTT CASSPVRGGSLHF
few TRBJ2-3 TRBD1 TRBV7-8 TGTGCCAGCAGCCGCATAACAAATGACAGGGTTTTGCAGGGCGCAGATACGCAGTATTTT CASSRITNDRVLQGADTQYF
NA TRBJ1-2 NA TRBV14 TGTGCCAGCAGCCTCCTGAGGGTCTATGGCTACACCTTC CASSLLRVYGYTF
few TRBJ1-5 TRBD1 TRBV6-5 TGTGCCAGCAGTTTCCGGACAGGGGGCAATCAGCCCCAGCATTTT CASSFRTGGNQPQHF
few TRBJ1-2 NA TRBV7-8 TGTGCCAGCAGCTTAGCCCCGGTAGACTATGGCTACACCTTC CASSLAPVDYGYTF
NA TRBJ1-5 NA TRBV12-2 TGTGCAAGTCGCTTAGCCCGTTTCCCGACGATCGACAATCAGCCCCAGCATTTT CASRLARFPTIDNQPQHF
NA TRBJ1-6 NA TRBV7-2 TGTGCCAGCAGCTTCCGGGCTAAGGGTTCACCCCTCCACTTT CASSFRAKGSPLHF
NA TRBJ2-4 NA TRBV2 TGTGCCAGCCGTGGACTGGGAAACATTCAGTACTTC CASRGLGNIQYF
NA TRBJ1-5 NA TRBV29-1 TGCAGCGTTCAGACAGGAGGGGATCAGCCCCAGCATTTT CSVQTGGDQPQHF
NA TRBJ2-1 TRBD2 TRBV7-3 TGTGCCAGCAGCTTAACAGGGGAGGGTGGTCATGAGCAGTTCTTC CASSLTGEGGHEQFF
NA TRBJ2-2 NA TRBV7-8 TGTGCCAGCAGGCCCCACGGAACCGGGGAGCTGTTTTTT CASRPHGTGELFF
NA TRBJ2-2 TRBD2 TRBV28 TGTGCCAGCAGTCCGCGGGACTACCGTACCGGGGAGCTGTTTTTT CASSPRDYRTGELFF
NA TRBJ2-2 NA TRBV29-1 TGCAGCGTTTCTCAATCCGCGAACACCGGGGAGCTGTTTTTT CSVSQSANTGELFF
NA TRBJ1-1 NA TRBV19 TGTGCCAGTAGTTCATACCTCAAGGGGGACCTATGGAACACTGAAGCTTTCTTT CASSSYLKGDLWNTEAFF
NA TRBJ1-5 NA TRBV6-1 TGTGCCAGCAGTGAAGTAAGGGATCAGCCCCAGCATTTT CASSEVRDQPQHF
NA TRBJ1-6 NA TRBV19 TGTGCCAGTAGTATAACCGGGGCCAATTCACCCCTCCACTTT CASSITGANSPLHF
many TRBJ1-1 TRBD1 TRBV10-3 TGTGCCATCAGTGGGACAGGGACCACTGAAGCTTTCTTT CAISGTGTTEAFF
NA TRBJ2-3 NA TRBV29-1 TGCAGCGTTGGGGGAAGGAGAGGCCTTGATACGCAGTATTTT CSVGGRRGLDTQYF
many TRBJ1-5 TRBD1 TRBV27 TGTGCCAGCAGCACTCAGGGGGCGAATCAGCCCCAGCATTTT CASSTQGANQPQHF
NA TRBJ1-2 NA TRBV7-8 TGTGCCAGCAGCTCAAGGTCCCATGGGGGCTATGGCTACACCTTC CASSSRSHGGYGYTF
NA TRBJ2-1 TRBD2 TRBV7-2 TGTGCCAGCAGCAGGACTAGCGGGAGGGGCTCCTACAATGAGCAGTTCTTC CASSRTSGRGSYNEQFF
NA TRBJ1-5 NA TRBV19 TGTGCCAGTAGTATCGGTTATCAGCCCCAGCATTTT CASSIGYQPQHF
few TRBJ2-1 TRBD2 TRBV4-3 TGCGCCAGCAGCCAAGATTGGACTAGCGGGAACAGGGAGCAGTTCTTC CASSQDWTSGNREQFF